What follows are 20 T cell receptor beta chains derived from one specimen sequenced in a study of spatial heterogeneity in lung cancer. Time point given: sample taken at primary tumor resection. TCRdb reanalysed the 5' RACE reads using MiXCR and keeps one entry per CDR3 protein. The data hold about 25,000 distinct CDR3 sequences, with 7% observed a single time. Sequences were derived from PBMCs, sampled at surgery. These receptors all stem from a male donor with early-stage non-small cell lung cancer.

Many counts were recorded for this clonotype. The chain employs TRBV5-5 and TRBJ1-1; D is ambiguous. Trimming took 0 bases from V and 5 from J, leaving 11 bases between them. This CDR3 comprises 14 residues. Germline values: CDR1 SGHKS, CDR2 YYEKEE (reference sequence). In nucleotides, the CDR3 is TGTGCCAGCAGCTTGGTAGGGCGGCAGACTGAAGCTTTCTTT. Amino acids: CASSLVGRQTEAFF.

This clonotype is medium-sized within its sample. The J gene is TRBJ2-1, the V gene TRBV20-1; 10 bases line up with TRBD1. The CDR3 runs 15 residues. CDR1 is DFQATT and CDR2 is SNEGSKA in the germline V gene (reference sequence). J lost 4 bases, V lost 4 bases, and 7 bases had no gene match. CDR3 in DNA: TGCAGTGCTACCCCTCGACAGGGGGCGTACAATGAGCAGTTCTTC. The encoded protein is CSATPRQGAYNEQFF.

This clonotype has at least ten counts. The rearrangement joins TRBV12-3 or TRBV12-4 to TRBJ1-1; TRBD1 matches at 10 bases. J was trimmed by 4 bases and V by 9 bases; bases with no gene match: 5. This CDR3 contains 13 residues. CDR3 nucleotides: TGTGCCAGTGGGGGACAGGGGCGCACTGAAGCTTTCTTT. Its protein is CASGGQGRTEAFF.

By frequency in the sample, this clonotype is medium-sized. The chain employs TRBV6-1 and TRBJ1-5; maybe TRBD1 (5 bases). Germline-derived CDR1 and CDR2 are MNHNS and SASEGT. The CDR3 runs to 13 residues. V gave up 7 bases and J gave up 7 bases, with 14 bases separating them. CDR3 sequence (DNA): TGTGCCAGCAATGAGGGGCTAATCCAGCCCCAGCATTTT. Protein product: CASNEGLIQPQHF.

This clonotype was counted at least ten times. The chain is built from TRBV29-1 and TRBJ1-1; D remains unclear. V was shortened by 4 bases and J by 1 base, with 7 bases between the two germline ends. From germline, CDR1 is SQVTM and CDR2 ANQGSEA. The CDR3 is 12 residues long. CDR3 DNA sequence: TGCAGCGTTGTATCGGCGAACACTGAAGCTTTCTTT. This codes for CSVVSANTEAFF. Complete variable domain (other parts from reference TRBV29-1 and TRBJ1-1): SAVISQKPSRDICQRGTSLTIQCQVDSQVTMMFWYRQQPGQSLTLIATANQGSEATYESGFVIDKFPISRPNLTFSTLTVSNMSPEDSSIYLCSVVSANTEAFFGQGTRLTVV.

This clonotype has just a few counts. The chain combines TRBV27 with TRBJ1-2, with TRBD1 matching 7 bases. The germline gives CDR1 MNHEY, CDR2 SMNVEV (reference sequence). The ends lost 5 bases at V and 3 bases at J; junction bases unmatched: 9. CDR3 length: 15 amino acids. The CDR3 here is CASSKATGPYYGYTF. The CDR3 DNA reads TGTGCCAGCAGTAAGGCGACAGGGCCGTACTATGGCTACACCTTC.

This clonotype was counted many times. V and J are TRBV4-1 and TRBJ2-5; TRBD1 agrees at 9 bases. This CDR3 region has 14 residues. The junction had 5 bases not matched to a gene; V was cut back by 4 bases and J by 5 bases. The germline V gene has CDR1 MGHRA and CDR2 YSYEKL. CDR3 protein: CASSPGDRVETQYF. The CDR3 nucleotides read TGCGCCAGCAGCCCAGGGGACAGGGTTGAGACCCAGTACTTC.

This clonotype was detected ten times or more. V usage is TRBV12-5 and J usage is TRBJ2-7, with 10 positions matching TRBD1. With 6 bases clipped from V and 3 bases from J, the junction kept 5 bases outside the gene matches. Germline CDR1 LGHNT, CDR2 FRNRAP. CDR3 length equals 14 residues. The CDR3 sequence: CASGQTGGGYEQYF. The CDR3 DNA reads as TGTGCTAGTGGACAGACAGGGGGCGGCTACGAGCAGTACTTC.

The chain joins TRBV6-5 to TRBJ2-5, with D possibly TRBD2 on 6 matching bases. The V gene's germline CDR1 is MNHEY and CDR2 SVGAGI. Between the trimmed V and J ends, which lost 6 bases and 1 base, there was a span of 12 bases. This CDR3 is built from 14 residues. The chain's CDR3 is CASSRRGGQETQYF. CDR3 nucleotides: TGTGCCAGCAGCCGTCGGGGAGGCCAAGAGACCCAGTACTTC.

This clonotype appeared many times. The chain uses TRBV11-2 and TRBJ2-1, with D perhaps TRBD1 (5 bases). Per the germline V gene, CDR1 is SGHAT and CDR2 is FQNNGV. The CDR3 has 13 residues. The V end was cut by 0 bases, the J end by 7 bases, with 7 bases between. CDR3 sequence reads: CASSLEGPNEQFF. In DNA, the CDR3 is TGTGCCAGCAGCTTAGAGGGGCCAAATGAGCAGTTCTTC.

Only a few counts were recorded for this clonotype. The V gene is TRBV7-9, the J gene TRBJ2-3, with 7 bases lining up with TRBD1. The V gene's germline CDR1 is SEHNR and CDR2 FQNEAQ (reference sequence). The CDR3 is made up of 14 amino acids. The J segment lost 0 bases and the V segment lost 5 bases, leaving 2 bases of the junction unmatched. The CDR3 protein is CASSNRGSTDTQYF. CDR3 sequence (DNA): TGTGCCAGCAGCAACAGGGGAAGCACAGATACGCAGTATTTT.

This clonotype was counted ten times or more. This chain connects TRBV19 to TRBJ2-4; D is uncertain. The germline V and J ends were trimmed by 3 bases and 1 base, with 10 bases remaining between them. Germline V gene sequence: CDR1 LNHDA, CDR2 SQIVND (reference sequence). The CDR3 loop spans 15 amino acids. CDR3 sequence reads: CASSIILGAKNIQYF. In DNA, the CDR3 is TGTGCCAGTAGTATTATCCTCGGGGCCAAAAACATTCAGTACTTC. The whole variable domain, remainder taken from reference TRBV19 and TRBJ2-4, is DGGITQSPKYLFRKEGQNVTLSCEQNLNHDAMYWYRQDPGQGLRLIYYSQIVNDFQKGDIAEGYSVSREKKESFPLTVTSAQKNPTAFYLCASSIILGAKNIQYFGAGTRLSVL.

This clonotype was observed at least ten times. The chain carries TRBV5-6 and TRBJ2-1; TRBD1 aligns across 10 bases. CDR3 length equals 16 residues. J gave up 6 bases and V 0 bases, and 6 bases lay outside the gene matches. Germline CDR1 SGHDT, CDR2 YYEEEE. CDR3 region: CASSLVGTGATNEQFF. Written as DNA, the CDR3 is TGTGCCAGCAGCTTGGTGGGGACAGGGGCGACCAATGAGCAGTTCTTC. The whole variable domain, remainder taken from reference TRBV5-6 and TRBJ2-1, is DAGVTQSPTHLIKTRGQQVTLRCSPKSGHDTVSWYQQALGQGPQFIFQYYEEEERQRGNFPDRFSGHQFPNYSSELNVNALLLGDSALYLCASSLVGTGATNEQFFGPGTRLTVL.

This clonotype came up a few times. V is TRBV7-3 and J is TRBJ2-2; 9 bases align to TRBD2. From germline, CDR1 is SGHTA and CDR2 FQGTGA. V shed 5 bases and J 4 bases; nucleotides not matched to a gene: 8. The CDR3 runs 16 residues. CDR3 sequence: CASSPSGLASTGELFF. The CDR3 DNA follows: TGTGCCAGCAGCCCAAGTGGACTAGCGTCCACCGGGGAGCTGTTTTTT.

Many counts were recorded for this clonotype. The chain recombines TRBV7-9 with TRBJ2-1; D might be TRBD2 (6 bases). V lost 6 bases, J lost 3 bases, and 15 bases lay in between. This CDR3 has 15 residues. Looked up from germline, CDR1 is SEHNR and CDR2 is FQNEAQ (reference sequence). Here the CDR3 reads CASSAGGVGYNEQFF. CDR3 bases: TGTGCCAGCAGTGCCGGAGGGGTGGGCTACAATGAGCAGTTCTTC.

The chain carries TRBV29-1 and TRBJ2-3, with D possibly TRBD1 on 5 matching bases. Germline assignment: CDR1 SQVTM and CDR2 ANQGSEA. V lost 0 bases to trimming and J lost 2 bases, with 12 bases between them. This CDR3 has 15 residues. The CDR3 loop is CSVEDRGAYTDTQYF. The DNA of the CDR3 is TGCAGCGTTGAAGATCGTGGGGCATACACAGATACGCAGTATTTT.

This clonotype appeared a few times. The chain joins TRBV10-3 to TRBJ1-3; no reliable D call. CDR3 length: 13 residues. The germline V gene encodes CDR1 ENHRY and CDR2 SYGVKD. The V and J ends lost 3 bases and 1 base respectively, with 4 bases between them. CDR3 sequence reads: CAISEGSGNTIYF. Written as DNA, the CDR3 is TGTGCCATCAGTGAAGGGTCTGGAAACACCATATATTTT.

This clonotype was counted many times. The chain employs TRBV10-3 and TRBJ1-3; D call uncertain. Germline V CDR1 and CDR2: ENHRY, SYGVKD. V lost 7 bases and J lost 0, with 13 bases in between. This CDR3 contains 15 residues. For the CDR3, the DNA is TGTGCCATCAAGTCTGGCCCCAGCTCTGGAAACACCATATATTTT. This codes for CAIKSGPSSGNTIYF.

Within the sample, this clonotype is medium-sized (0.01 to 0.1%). The CDR3 region is CASSGPRGPDTQYF. The CDR3, as DNA: TGTGCCAGCTCAGGGCCCAGGGGGCCAGATACGCAGTATTTT. The genes are TRBV7-2 and TRBJ2-3; TRBD1 aligns across 8 bases. V gave up 8 bases and J gave up 4 bases; unmatched junction bases: 8. The CDR3 spans 14 residues. Per germline, CDR1 SGHTA and CDR2 FQGNSA.

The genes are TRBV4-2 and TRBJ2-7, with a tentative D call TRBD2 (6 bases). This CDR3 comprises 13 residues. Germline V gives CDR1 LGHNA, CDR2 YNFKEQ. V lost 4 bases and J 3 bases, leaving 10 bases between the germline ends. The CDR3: CASSLGEDYEQYF. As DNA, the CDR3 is TGTGCCAGCAGCCTGGGGGAGGACTACGAGCAGTACTTC.